This T cell receptor beta chain came from a study of blood T cell repertoires in COVID-19. Original data processing: For nucleated cells, counts were estimated from reference gene primer amplification. Method: immunoSEQ multiplex PCR; TCRdb's copy keeps in-frame clones and lacks some. From that table come the V and J calls and clone size; the DNA was used to work out D and trimming. The data contain 180,000 or so clones, about 86% of them singletons. With 1 base removed from V and 5 bases from J, the gap between germline ends came to 9 bases. The V gene's germline CDR1 is SGHNT and CDR2 YENEEA. This CDR3 is 14 amino acids long.

Sequenced material: peripheral blood. The TCR originated in a woman aged 30 to 39 with active or convalescent COVID-19. This chain connects TRBV11-3 to TRBJ2-1; D remains unclear. The CDR3 nucleotides read TGTGCCAGCAGCTTAGGGCAGGTGAACAATGAGCAGTTCTTC. The encoded protein is CASSLGQVNNEQFF.